This T cell receptor (beta chain) came from a study of T cell repertoires in cytomegalovirus infection. Regarding the study as a whole: Identification of carriers of CMV plus the relevant HLA was achieved through cumulative public TCR beta family frequency.

On this clonotype itself: What it binds is not known.

TCRdb redid the calling of the reads with MiXCR, one entry per CDR3 protein. The profile covers some 350,000 distinct CDR3 sequences, with roughly a third appearing a single time and 13% taken by the ten largest. This sequence originates from a human donor in good health (CMV status not recorded). Some clones in this sample may be carry-over from other donors' samples. Here the sequenced sample was cultured PBMCs, taken from culture after CMV antigen stimulation.

In nucleotides, the CDR3 is TGCGCCAGCAGCTCTCCGGGCCCCGAGCTGTTTTTT. Residues: CASSSPGPELFF. The chain joins TRBV5-1 to TRBJ2-2; D call uncertain. Germline CDR1 is SGHRS and CDR2 is YFSETQ. The CDR3 runs 12 residues. Trimming cost V 3 bases and J 11 bases, with 11 bases left between them.